This TCR beta chain comes out of a study of cytomegalovirus exposure and HLA in healthy donors. The PCR contained 60 Vbeta and 13 Jbeta primers. Assay: immunoSEQ multiplex PCR; the TCRdb copy retains only in-frame clones and omits some. The sample has about 130,000 clones, around three quarters seen once; the top ten hold roughly 3.5%. Comments on this clone: Its antigen is as yet unknown.

General study findings and limits: Based on reports, TCR beta sequences accurately predicted HLA-A and HLA-B alleles for most subjects.

Germline V gene sequence: CDR1 MNHEY, CDR2 SVGAGI. This CDR3 has 14 residues. Trimming removed 7 bases from V and 2 bases from J, with 14 bases in between. This sequence was found in a male donor in good health and CMV-seronegative. The chain carries TRBV6-5 and TRBJ1-1; maybe TRBD1 (5 bases). Sample: PBMCs. The CDR3 region is CASTRDLRNTEAFF. The DNA of the CDR3 is TGTGCCAGCACCCGGGACTTAAGAAACACTGAAGCTTTCTTT.